This T cell receptor beta chain was sequenced for a study of cytomegalovirus exposure and HLA in healthy donors. Findings and limits, study-wide: Of the V segments, some could not be distinguished, including TRBV6-2 and TRBV6-3, and were excluded. It was in a later analysis that TCR association rates were seen to vary by HLA locus, highest for DRB1 and lowest for HLA-C. Per a prior analysis, the majority of TCR beta V segments were productive roughly 87% or roughly 30% of the time. Reports showed the classifier diagnosing cytomegalovirus status with high specificity and sensitivity.

As for this clone: The antigen is unknown.

Trimming left V 0 bases short and J 2 bases short, with 14 bases between. The CDR3 has 16 amino acids. CDR1 and CDR2 from the germline V gene are SGHNT and YYREEE (reference sequence). Primers for the PCR totalled 60 Vbeta and 13 Jbeta. Sequencing used immunoSEQ multiplex PCR; TCRdb keeps in-frame clones, though not all of them. The sample records around 160,000 clones, roughly four fifths being singletons. J is TRBJ1-2 and V is TRBV5-4; D is possibly TRBD1 (6 bases). Material for sequencing was PBMCs. This receptor was taken from a man in his forties or fifties in good health and CMV-seropositive. The CDR3 reads CASSLGPDSMNYGYTF. CDR3 sequence (DNA): TGTGCCAGCAGCTTGGGTCCGGACAGCATGAACTATGGCTACACCTTC.